The TCR beta chain described here comes from a study of CD8 T cells in Susac syndrome. Both CD4+ and CD8+ T cells were negatively isolated, and TEMRA cells underwent FACS enrichment. Random hexamers were used to reverse transcribe roughly 0.5 to 1 ug of RNA. One entry per CDR3 protein, called by TCRdb with MiXCR from the immunoSEQ multiplex PCR reads. The sample consists of some 200,000 distinct CDR3 sequences, more than 85% of them appearing once. Germline CDR1 MNHEY, CDR2 SMNVEV (reference sequence). The CDR3 length is 14 residues. The V segment lost 5 bases and the J segment 1 base; nucleotides outside the gene matches: 1.

Material: CD8+ T cells from PBMCs. The chain couples TRBV27 to TRBJ2-2; 7 bases map to TRBD1. The clonotype comes from a human donor with Susac syndrome. The CDR3 is CASSRTGNTGELFF. CDR3 bases: TGTGCCAGCAGTCGGACAGGGAACACCGGGGAGCTGTTTTTT.